These T cell receptor beta chains were read from a single sample in a study of cytomegalovirus exposure and HLA in healthy donors. Sequencing was performed with immunoSEQ multiplex PCR; in TCRdb, only in-frame clones are kept and a portion is missing. Here the sample spans 150,000 to 200,000 clones, approximately 81% being singletons. Sequenced input: PBMCs. The receptors stem from a boy aged 10-17 years in good health and CMV-seronegative. Each CDR3 is given without its conserved first and last residue. The size of a clone is reported for some rows only, either as once, few or many, or as a class for expanded clones.

clone_size	v_call	j_call	cdr3_aa
-	TRBV7-6	TRBJ2-7	ASSLYAGAKRNEQY
-	TRBV9	TRBJ2-1	ASSGRGERGVSEQF
-	TRBV30	TRBJ2-3	AWSKDRGIDTQY
-	TRBV6-6	TRBJ2-2	ASSRTGNTGELF
-	TRBV11-3	TRBJ1-1	ASSSTGGSEAF
-	TRBV5-4	TRBJ1-6	ASSPRTGLNSPLH
-	TRBV11-2	TRBJ1-6	ASSSMRRDWANSPLH
-	TRBV5-6	TRBJ1-5	ASKRSGGASNQPQH
-	TRBV30	TRBJ2-7	AWTPPGLAVYEQY
-	TRBV5-1	TRBJ2-3	ASTPTVDTDTQY
once	TRBV7-9	TRBJ1-4	ASSFPRVTNEKLF
-	TRBV11-2	TRBJ2-7	ASSLGGTSGGFSYEQY
once	TRBV30	TRBJ1-2	AWSVAAWEGYT
once	TRBV5-6	TRBJ2-1	ASSATGPEQF
-	TRBV28	TRBJ2-5	ASSPRQLMMTQY
-	TRBV4-3	TRBJ2-3	ASSPTGGTQY
-	TRBV6-1	TRBJ1-2	ASSSRGGGCT
-	TRBV2	TRBJ1-2	ASTLDRAWGYT
-	TRBV9	TRBJ2-1	ASSETGKEQF
-	TRBV7-6	TRBJ1-1	ASSKTGNTEAF
-	TRBV9	TRBJ2-1	ASSGSGVSPNEQF
-	TRBV18	TRBJ2-2	ASSPGALNTGELF
once	TRBV7-2	TRBJ2-1	ASSQGVHNEQF
-	TRBV9	TRBJ2-7	ASSVAQEEYEQY
-	TRBV28	TRBJ1-4	ASSFLGQGGEKLF
-	TRBV5-6	TRBJ2-4	ASSWRVQQLAKNIQY
-	TRBV13	TRBJ2-2	ASSSTKDRSNTGELF
-	TRBV28	TRBJ2-6	ASSFGTQSGANVLT
-	TRBV15	TRBJ1-3	ATSRVQGSGNTIY
-	TRBV13	TRBJ1-1	ASSSGTPPNTEAF
-	TRBV9	TRBJ1-3	ASSVAPGGPGDTIY
few	TRBV6-5	TRBJ2-7	ASSYSLGLAAEQY
-	TRBV6-6	TRBJ2-2	ASSYQHPQVTGELF